Detailed here is one TCR beta chain. The antigen is undetermined. The TCR alpha and TCR beta cDNA libraries, bearing sample barcodes and UMIs, were generated by 5'RACE using constant-segment primers. TCRdb ran MiXCR on the 5' RACE reads and lists one entry per CDR3 protein. The table records more than 100,000 distinct CDR3 sequences, more than 15% of them present only once. These data are taken from a study of T-cell memory formation after mild COVID-19. Whole-study context: Across donors, TCR clusters were largely donor specific.

Study-level results: CD8+ contracting clones occupied EMRA, while CD4+ ones occupied mainly CM and EM. Pre-infection memory harbored some responding clones, suggesting cross-reactive memory joined.

CDR3 size: 14 residues. CDR1 is SGHDT, CDR2 YYEEEE, per germline. V lost 5 bases to trimming and J lost 5 bases, with 16 bases between them. This chain connects TRBV5-6 to TRBJ1-1; D may be TRBD1 (6 bases). The receptor was derived from a man aged 18 to 29 who had mild COVID-19 (a few samples of this study predate the infection). Cell type and time point are not known. The specimen was PBMCs or a T cell subset sorted from them (not recorded which). CDR3 sequence (DNA): TGTGCCAGCAGACCCAGGGGAATGAGGACTGAAGCTTTCTTT. Amino acids: CASRPRGMRTEAFF.